This record concerns one TCR beta chain sequence. The CDR3 runs 14 residues. The V end was cut by 4 bases, the J end by 7 bases, with 13 bases between. Per germline, CDR1 SEHNR and CDR2 FQNEAQ (reference sequence). This table comes from immunoSEQ multiplex PCR, and its TCRdb copy is limited to in-frame clones, with some not included. The sample shows under 600,000 clones, 90% to 96% of them seen only once. This sample is part of a study of shared clonotypes between healthy human individuals. The chain is built from TRBV7-9 and TRBJ2-2; D gene uncertain. The sequence derives from a woman in her 30s in good health. What was sequenced was naive CD4+ T cells sorted from blood. Subset: CD45RA+ positively selected. The CDR3 loop reads CASSSEVKGGELFF. CDR3 DNA: TGTGCCAGCAGCTCCGAAGTAAAGGGCGGGGAGCTGTTTTTT.